Below are 25 T cell receptor beta chains sequenced from a single sample in a study of CD8+CD57+ T cells in acquired aplastic anemia. CD8+CD57+ cell expansion had been shown by flow cytometry in patients chosen for sequencing. CDR3 and TCR beta VDJ profiling relied on genomic DNA as the template. MiXCR, run by TCRdb on the reads, gives a single entry per CDR3 protein. The sample shows about 190,000 distinct CDR3 sequences, approximately 50% of them seen only once. The sample comprised sorted CD4+, CD8+, or CD8+CD57+ T cells (not recorded which) from PBMCs. Source of these receptors: a human donor with aplastic anemia.

The rearrangement uses TRBV11-3 and TRBJ2-2; 8 bases match TRBD1. Looked up from germline, CDR1 is SGHNT and CDR2 is YENEEA. The CDR3 loop spans 14 amino acids. V gave up 6 bases and J gave up 7 bases; unmatched junction bases: 7. CDR3 coding DNA: TGTGCCAGCAGTCGGGACAGGCGACTCGGGGAGCTGTTTTTT. It specifies CASSRDRRLGELFF.

This chain links TRBV11-2 with TRBJ2-2, with a weak D call TRBD2 (6 bases). The germline V gene has CDR1 SGHAT and CDR2 FQNNGV. V lost 2 bases, J lost 1 base, and 20 bases lay in between. This CDR3 comprises 19 residues. DNA for the CDR3: TGTGCCAGCAGCTTATTTGGACCTGGGGCGGGGCAGAACACCGGGGAGCTGTTTTTT. Translated, it gives CASSLFGPGAGQNTGELFF.

This clonotype was observed many times. One end of the junction varies from germline; a read error may be responsible. CDR3 amino acids: CASSQAYEQYF. DNA for the CDR3: TGTGCCAGCAGTCAAGCCTACGAGCAGTACTTC. The chain employs TRBV2 and TRBJ2-7; no reliable D call. The CDR3 is 11 amino acids. Germline V lookup: CDR1 SNHLY, CDR2 FYNNEI.

The rearrangement joins TRBV27 to TRBJ1-5; 7 bases are shared with TRBD1. Germline loops: CDR1 MNHEY, CDR2 SMNVEV (reference sequence). The CDR3 is 14 residues long. J gave up 13 bases and V 4 bases, and 13 bases lay outside the gene matches. The CDR3 DNA reads TGTGCCAGCAGTTCGACAGGGACAGTCGCTCATCAGCATTTT. Translating it yields CASSSTGTVAHQHF.

V is TRBV28 and J is TRBJ2-7; 7 nucleotides align to TRBD2. Germline CDR1 is MDHEN and CDR2 is SYDVKM. Trimming removed 10 bases from V and 2 bases from J; junction bases left unmatched: 8. The length of the CDR3 is 13 residues. CDR3: CATDWEGAYEQYF. For the CDR3, the DNA is TGTGCCACCGATTGGGAGGGAGCCTACGAGCAGTACTTC.

In this sample, this clonotype turned up many times. The gene calls are TRBV9 and TRBJ2-7; 8 bases agree with TRBD1. Trimming at V came to 0 bases and at J to 0 bases, leaving 2 bases not matched to a gene. This CDR3 is 15 amino acids long. Germline V gene sequence: CDR1 SGDLS, CDR2 YYNGEE. The CDR3 loop reads CASSVAGTGSYEQYF. Here the CDR3 DNA reads TGTGCCAGCAGCGTAGCTGGGACAGGCTCCTACGAGCAGTACTTC.

This clonotype was seen many times. The chain combines TRBV5-1 with TRBJ2-3, with 11 bases aligning to TRBD2. Germline CDR1 and CDR2: SGHRS and YFSETQ. The CDR3 runs 15 residues. The V gene end was trimmed by 3 bases and the J gene end by 0 bases; junction bases not matched to a gene: 0. The CDR3 protein is CASSWTSGSTDTQYF. Here the CDR3 DNA reads TGCGCCAGCAGCTGGACTAGCGGGAGCACAGATACGCAGTATTTT.

This clonotype is a singleton in its sample. This chain uses TRBV24-1 with TRBJ2-5; D gene unclear. This CDR3 is built from 13 residues. CDR1 and CDR2 from the germline V gene are KGHDR and SFDVKD. V lost 3 bases and J 1 base, leaving 5 bases between the germline ends. This chain's CDR3 is CATSDGSQETQYF. The CDR3 bases are TGTGCCACCAGTGATGGCAGCCAAGAGACCCAGTACTTC.

V and J are TRBV24-1 and TRBJ1-5, with D unresolved. V dropped 8 bases and J dropped 14 bases, with 15 bases sitting between them. The CDR3 length is 11 residues. Germline V CDR1 and CDR2: KGHDR, SFDVKD. CDR3 loop: CATTSGAYEHF. In nucleotides, the CDR3 is TGTGCCACCACTAGCGGAGCCTACGAGCATTTT.

As regards this clonotype: Just one base apart from a much larger clone, this may be a read error. The chain joins TRBV12-3 or TRBV12-4 to TRBJ1-5; D remains ambiguous. The length of the CDR3 is 13 residues. The CDR3 coding sequence is TGTGCCAGCGGTTTGATCCAAAATCAGCCCCAGCATTTT. This sequence encodes CASGLIQNQPQHF.

The chain is built from TRBV20-1 and TRBJ2-3, with D possibly being TRBD1 (5 bases). Germline loops: CDR1 DFQATT, CDR2 SNEGSKA (reference sequence). With 6 bases removed from V and 10 bases from J, the gap between germline ends came to 11 bases. CDR3 size: 10 residues. Here the CDR3 reads CSAGPSAQYF. The CDR3 DNA is TGCAGTGCGGGGCCCTCGGCGCAGTATTTT.

The chain links TRBV20-1 to TRBJ2-1; weak D call: TRBD2 (6 bases). Trimming left V 0 bases short and J 1 base short, with 10 bases between. CDR3 length equals 15 residues. CDR1 and CDR2 (germline): DFQATT, SNEGSKA (reference sequence). The CDR3 sequence: CSARDFGGSYNEQFF. In DNA form, the CDR3 reads TGCAGTGCTAGAGACTTCGGGGGTTCCTACAATGAGCAGTTCTTC.

In its sample, this clonotype was seen many times. V usage is TRBV20-1 and J usage is TRBJ1-6, with D possibly matching TRBD1 (6 bases). The CDR3 is 16 residues long. V was cut by 3 bases and J by 5 bases, with 17 bases left in between. CDR1 is DFQATT, CDR2 SNEGSKA, per germline (reference sequence). CDR3 DNA sequence: TGCAGTGCTAGGGTGAGGACAGCCGTAAATAATTCACCCCTCCACTTT. Translating gives CSARVRTAVNNSPLHF.

This clonotype has a count of ten or more. V and J are TRBV5-1 and TRBJ2-7; D is possibly TRBD2 (5 bases). Trimming shortened V by 0 bases and J by 3 bases, and 13 bases separated the two germline ends. Germline V gene lookup returns CDR1 SGHRS and CDR2 YFSETQ. CDR3 length equals 15 residues. DNA for the CDR3: TGCGCCAGCAGCTTGGGGGGAGCGGAACTCTACGAGCAGTACTTC. It encodes CASSLGGAELYEQYF.

CDR3 nucleotides: TGTGCCAGCAGCGAAAGGGGACAGGGGGCCGGAAACACCATATATTTT. It specifies CASSERGQGAGNTIYF. The chain links TRBV2 to TRBJ1-3; 12 bases match TRBD1. Germline values: CDR1 SNHLY, CDR2 FYNNEI. Losses at the gene ends were 6 bases for V and 4 bases for J; bases not matched to a gene: 7. The CDR3 length is 16 residues.

This clonotype was picked up one time. This chain links TRBV5-6 with TRBJ1-2; 7 bases are a match to TRBD1. Germline V gene lookup returns CDR1 SGHDT and CDR2 YYEEEE. The CDR3 consists of 16 residues. Germline trimming cut 3 bases from V and 0 bases from J; bases unmatched to any gene: 8. CDR3 DNA sequence: TGTGCCAGCAGCTACCGCGGACAGGAAGCTAACTATGGCTACACCTTC. This translates into CASSYRGQEANYGYTF. The whole variable domain, remainder taken from reference TRBV5-6 and TRBJ1-2, is DAGVTQSPTHLIKTRGQQVTLRCSPKSGHDTVSWYQQALGQGPQFIFQYYEEEERQRGNFPDRFSGHQFPNYSSELNVNALLLGDSALYLCASSYRGQEANYGYTFGSGTRLTVV.

There are a few counts of this clonotype. The chain carries TRBV20-1 and TRBJ1-1; D is unclear. V lost 3 bases and J 5 bases, leaving 13 bases between the germline ends. The CDR3 is 13 amino acids. Germline V gene sequence: CDR1 DFQATT, CDR2 SNEGSKA (reference sequence). The CDR3 bases are TGCAGTGCTAGGTTCGTAGAGGAAACTGAAGCTTTCTTT. Translation: CSARFVEETEAFF.

J is TRBJ2-7 and V is TRBV9, with D possibly being TRBD2 (5 bases). Germline lookup yields CDR1 SGDLS and CDR2 YYNGEE. V dropped 4 bases and J dropped 6 bases, with 17 bases sitting between them. The CDR3 covers 14 residues. The CDR3 nucleotides are TGTGCCAGCAGCCCCCTTTTAAGCGGCACCGAGCAGTACTTC. Translation gives CASSPLLSGTEQYF.

The V call is TRBV10-2, the J call TRBJ2-5; D not resolved. The end of the DNA is better explained by TRBJ2-7, so the J call may be wrong. The CDR3 length is 12 residues. The germline CDR1 and CDR2 sequences are WSHSY and SAAADI. CDR3 protein: CASSGLPYEQYF. In DNA, the CDR3 is TGCGCCAGCAGTGGGTTGCCCTACGAGCAGTACTTC.

The CDR3 loop is CSASSGGYEQYF. CDR3 sequence (DNA): TGCAGTGCTTCCAGCGGTGGGTACGAGCAGTACTTC. The V gene is TRBV20-1, the J gene TRBJ2-7; maybe TRBD2 (5 bases). CDR3 length: 12 amino acids. Looked up from germline, CDR1 is DFQATT and CDR2 is SNEGSKA (reference sequence). The V end was cut by 5 bases, the J end by 4 bases, with 12 bases between.

The V and J genes are TRBV7-8 and TRBJ2-5; possibly TRBD2 for D (6 bases). Deletions cut 5 bases from V and 5 bases from J, with 15 bases between. Germline V gene sequence: CDR1 SGHVS, CDR2 FQNEAQ. The CDR3 covers 14 residues. CDR3 DNA: TGTGCCAGCAGCCACAGGAGGGGTGGGGAGACCCAGTACTTC. This translates into CASSHRRGGETQYF.

This chain links TRBV7-2 with TRBJ2-7; unclear D gene. V gave up 1 base and J gave up 4 bases, with 8 bases separating them. Germline CDR1 is SGHTA and CDR2 is FQGNSA. This CDR3 is built from 13 residues. Written as DNA, the CDR3 is TGTGCCAGCAGCTTAGAAAAGGGATACGAGCAGTACTTC. Protein sequence: CASSLEKGYEQYF.

The CDR3 DNA follows: TGCGCCAGCAGCGATAGTAGCGGGTCCATCTACGAGCAGTACTTC. Protein sequence: CASSDSSGSIYEQYF. The rearrangement uses TRBV5-1 and TRBJ2-7, with TRBD2 matching over 7 bases. The CDR3 has 15 amino acids. Germline V gene data show CDR1 as SGHRS and CDR2 as YFSETQ. The V segment lost 4 bases and the J segment 3 bases; nucleotides outside the gene matches: 10.

The CDR3 bases are TGCAGTGCTACCTCTAGCGGGGGGGCGTACTCCGAGCAGTACTTC. Its protein is CSATSSGGAYSEQYF. The chain carries TRBV20-1 and TRBJ2-7; 12 bases line up with TRBD2. Looked up from germline, CDR1 is DFQATT and CDR2 is SNEGSKA (reference sequence). The CDR3 covers 15 residues. V was pared by 4 bases and J by 6 bases, with 10 bases of the junction left unmatched.

V usage is TRBV15 and J usage is TRBJ2-2, with D possibly being TRBD1 (6 bases). Germline CDR1 is LNHNV and CDR2 is YYDKDF (reference sequence). Trimming shortened V by 8 bases and J by 7 bases, and 14 bases separated the two germline ends. The CDR3 has 13 residues. CDR3 in amino acids: CATSAGVGGELFF. The CDR3 DNA is TGTGCCACCTCCGCAGGGGTGGGCGGGGAGCTGTTTTTT.